One sample yielded the 26 T cell receptor beta chains listed below, sequenced in a study of CD8 T cells in ankylosing spondylitis. Each CDR3 protein gets one entry after TCRdb re-called the 5' RACE reads with MiXCR. There are hundreds of thousands of distinct CDR3 sequences in the sample; roughly 26% occur only once, and 6.6% lies in the top ten. The sample was blood, either unsorted or a sorted T cell fraction (not recorded which). Receptors originate from a male donor with ankylosing spondylitis or in good health (not recorded which).

In this sample, this clonotype turned up many times. J is TRBJ1-5 and V is TRBV29-1, with D uncertain. This CDR3 region has 13 residues. The germline V and J ends were trimmed by 0 bases and 6 bases, with 9 bases remaining between them. Germline-derived CDR1 and CDR2 are SQVTM and ANQGSEA. The CDR3 is CSVEEGRGQPQHF. CDR3 sequence (DNA): TGCAGCGTTGAAGAGGGTCGGGGTCAGCCCCAGCATTTT.

This chain links TRBV4-1 with TRBJ1-4; tentative D call: TRBD1 (5 bases). Germline loops: CDR1 MGHRA, CDR2 YSYEKL. The V and J ends lost 0 bases and 11 bases respectively, with 19 bases between them. The CDR3 runs 16 residues. The CDR3, as DNA: TGCGCCAGCAGCCAAGATCCTAGCTTGGGGACTTGGAAACTGTTTTTT. Its translation is CASSQDPSLGTWKLFF.

This clonotype was found many times. The chain joins TRBV20-1 to TRBJ1-5, with TRBD1 matching over 8 bases. The trim removed 6 bases at V and 1 base at J, leaving 8 bases unmatched. The length of the CDR3 is 15 residues. CDR1 is DFQATT and CDR2 is SNEGSKA in the germline V gene (reference sequence). For the CDR3, the DNA is TGCAGTGCCCCTGGACAGGGTATGAGCAATCAGCCCCAGCATTTT. It is translated as CSAPGQGMSNQPQHF.

This clonotype occurred many times. The genes are TRBV12-3 or TRBV12-4 and TRBJ2-2; 8 bases are a match to TRBD2. The CDR3 consists of 16 residues. V lost 3 bases, J lost 7 bases, and 10 bases stayed unmatched. CDR3 region: CASSFPLGLAVGELFF. CDR3 bases: TGTGCCAGCAGTTTCCCACTCGGACTAGCTGTCGGGGAGCTGTTTTTT.

At least ten counts were recorded for this clonotype. J is TRBJ1-5 and V is TRBV20-1; D gene uncertain. Germline CDR1 DFQATT, CDR2 SNEGSKA (reference sequence). This CDR3 is built from 15 residues. Trimming took 6 bases from V and 0 from J, leaving 15 bases between them. CDR3 nucleotide sequence: TGCAGTGCGAGGGAGGACCTGCTTAGCAATCAGCCCCAGCATTTT. Translating gives CSAREDLLSNQPQHF.

This clonotype was counted many times. This chain connects TRBV5-8 to TRBJ2-7, with D unclear. CDR1 is SGHTS and CDR2 is YDEGEE in the germline V gene. The CDR3 is made up of 16 amino acids. V was cut by 0 bases and J by 3 bases, with 16 bases left in between. DNA of the CDR3: TGTGCCAGCAGCTTGGCCTTCCAGGTAAAGAGCTACGAGCAGTACTTC. Protein: CASSLAFQVKSYEQYF.

V usage is TRBV20-1 and J usage is TRBJ2-5; D is undetermined. CDR1 is DFQATT and CDR2 is SNEGSKA in the germline V gene (reference sequence). V was pared by 3 bases and J by 4 bases, with 12 bases between. The CDR3 is 13 amino acids. In DNA, the CDR3 is TGCAGTGCTAGTGGGGTAGCCACAGAGACCCAGTACTTC. It yields the protein CSASGVATETQYF.

For the CDR3, the DNA is TGTGCCAGCAGCTTAGGAGGGGGACCCCAAGAGACCCAGTACTTC. It translates to CASSLGGGPQETQYF. J is TRBJ2-5 and V is TRBV7-8, with D perhaps TRBD1 (6 bases). There are 15 residues in the CDR3. Germline loops: CDR1 SGHVS, CDR2 FQNEAQ. Trimming removed 1 base from V and 1 base from J, with 10 bases in between.

This clonotype showed up many times. The rearrangement links TRBV14 to TRBJ2-7, with a weak D call TRBD2 (6 bases). Germline V gene sequence: CDR1 SGHDN, CDR2 FVKESK. V was pared by 3 bases and J by 12 bases, with 15 bases between. The CDR3 has 12 residues. The CDR3 DNA reads as TGTGCCAGCAGCCAGATTGATGGAGGGCTGTACTTC. As protein: CASSQIDGGLYF.

The rearrangement joins TRBV20-1 to TRBJ2-1; 9 bases are shared with TRBD2. There are 13 residues in the CDR3. J lost 7 bases, V lost 3 bases, and 4 bases had no gene match. Germline CDR1 DFQATT, CDR2 SNEGSKA (reference sequence). CDR3 sequence (DNA): TGCAGTGCTAGTGGGACTAGCTTTAATGAGCAGTTCTTC. As protein: CSASGTSFNEQFF.

The chain joins TRBV18 to TRBJ2-7, with TRBD1 matching 8 bases. CDR3 length: 16 amino acids. CDR1 and CDR2 from the germline V gene are KGHSH and LQKENI. Germline trimming cut 0 bases from V and 2 bases from J; bases unmatched to any gene: 6. CDR3 in amino acids: CASSPPSGQGPYEQYF. The CDR3 bases are TGTGCCAGCTCACCACCATCAGGACAGGGACCCTACGAGCAGTACTTC. The entire variable domain, with the rest obtained from reference TRBV18 and TRBJ2-7, is as follows: NAGVMQNPRHLVRRRGQEARLRCSPMKGHSHVYWYRQLPEEGLKFMVYLQKENIIDESGMPKERFSAEFPKEGPSILRIQQVVRGDSAAYFCASSPPSGQGPYEQYFGPGTRLTVT.

The genes are TRBV12-3 or TRBV12-4 and TRBJ2-7, with D tentatively TRBD1 (5 bases). Trimming shortened V by 5 bases and J by 4 bases, and 15 bases separated the two germline ends. There are 14 residues in the CDR3. CDR3 coding DNA: TGTGCCAGCAGTCCATTTCGGACAAGTTACGAGCAGTACTTC. It codes for CASSPFRTSYEQYF.

The chain links TRBV29-1 to TRBJ2-7; D might be TRBD1 (5 bases). The CDR3 contains 12 residues. The V end lost 3 bases, the J end lost 4 bases, and 10 bases lay between the germline ends. Germline assignment: CDR1 SQVTM and CDR2 ANQGSEA. CDR3 in amino acids: CSVDFQGYEQYF. The DNA of the CDR3 is TGCAGCGTTGATTTCCAGGGTTACGAGCAGTACTTC.

V is TRBV9 and J is TRBJ2-7, with 12 bases fitting TRBD2. The CDR3 is made up of 15 amino acids. Looked up from germline, CDR1 is SGDLS and CDR2 is YYNGEE. The trim removed 3 bases at V and 7 bases at J, leaving 8 bases unmatched. The chain's CDR3 is CASSEGLAGSGEQYF. CDR3 nucleotide sequence: TGTGCCAGCAGCGAAGGACTAGCGGGATCGGGGGAGCAGTACTTC.

This rearrangement joins TRBV12-3 or TRBV12-4 to TRBJ2-1; 7 positions match TRBD2. The CDR3 covers 14 residues. V shed 5 bases and J 9 bases; nucleotides not matched to a gene: 10. CDR3 nucleotide sequence: TGTGCCAGCAGTGAGGGACTACAGGTTGTTGAGCAGTTCTTC. It specifies CASSEGLQVVEQFF.

The chain recombines TRBV20-1 with TRBJ1-5; D is unresolved. The CDR3 has 14 residues. The V end was cut by 2 bases, the J end by 1 base, with 9 bases between. Germline assignment: CDR1 DFQATT and CDR2 SNEGSKA (reference sequence). The CDR3 sequence is CSARFWGSNQPQHF. CDR3 nucleotide sequence: TGCAGTGCTAGATTCTGGGGAAGCAATCAGCCCCAGCATTTT.

This clonotype was seen repeatedly, ten times or more. V and J are TRBV27 and TRBJ2-1, with a weak D call TRBD2 (7 bases). Germline V lookup: CDR1 MNHEY, CDR2 SMNVEV (reference sequence). This CDR3 contains 15 residues. The CDR3 DNA is TGTGCGAGGGGGGGGGTTGGGAGCTCCTACAATGAGCAGTTCTTC. Translating gives CARGGVGSSYNEQFF.

A single count supports this clonotype. A much larger clone lies a single base off, so this may be a read error. This is likely a read error, given that the CDR3 carries no conserved phenylalanine or tryptophan at its end. The rearrangement joins TRBV5-1 to TRBJ2-3; 10 nucleotides agree with TRBD2. The CDR3 consists of 16 residues. V trimming: 4 bases; J trimming: 1 base; junction bases outside the gene matches: 6. Germline-derived CDR1 and CDR2 are SGHRS and YFSETQ. The CDR3 spells CASSHNLAGGTDTQYL. CDR3 in DNA: TGCGCCAGCAGCCACAACCTAGCGGGGGGCACAGATACGCAGTATCTT.

The rearrangement links TRBV20-1 to TRBJ1-1, with a weak D call TRBD1 (6 bases). The CDR3 is 14 residues long. V shed 3 bases and J shed 4 bases, with 15 bases lying between them. The germline CDR1 and CDR2 sequences are DFQATT and SNEGSKA (reference sequence). The CDR3, as DNA: TGCAGTGCTAGGGGGGGCAGGGGACCCACTGAAGCTTTCTTT. Its protein product is CSARGGRGPTEAFF.

CDR3 DNA sequence: TGCAGTGCTAGTTCGGGACTAGCGCATTACGAGCAGTACTTC. Translated: CSASSGLAHYEQYF. The chain joins TRBV20-1 to TRBJ2-7, with 10 bases lining up with TRBD2. Germline CDR1 and CDR2: DFQATT and SNEGSKA (reference sequence). There are 14 residues in the CDR3. V trimming: 3 bases; J trimming: 4 bases; junction bases outside the gene matches: 6.

This clonotype was counted only a few times. V gene TRBV20-1 combines with J gene TRBJ2-7; 7 nucleotides line up with TRBD2. Trimming at V came to 4 bases and at J to 7 bases, leaving 13 bases not matched to a gene. The CDR3 runs to 14 residues. CDR1 is DFQATT and CDR2 is SNEGSKA in the germline V gene (reference sequence). CDR3 DNA sequence: TGCAGTGCTAACCCCGCAAGGTGGGGAGGGGAGCAGTACTTC. Residues: CSANPARWGGEQYF.

The chain joins TRBV20-1 to TRBJ1-4, with 7 bases fitting TRBD1. The CDR3 has 14 amino acids. The trim removed 3 bases at V and 4 bases at J, leaving 5 bases unmatched. Germline CDR1 is DFQATT and CDR2 is SNEGSKA (reference sequence). CDR3: CSARFGQDNEKLFF. In DNA, the CDR3 is TGCAGTGCTAGGTTCGGACAGGATAATGAAAAACTGTTTTTT.

This clonotype was counted between two and nine times. The chain joins TRBV12-3 or TRBV12-4 to TRBJ2-1; TRBD2 agrees at 9 bases. This CDR3 is built from 14 residues. Unmatched junction bases numbered 5, after V lost 3 bases and J lost 8 bases. Here the CDR3 DNA reads TGTGCCAGCAGTTTGGCGGGAGGGTTCGATGAGCAGTTCTTC. Translating gives CASSLAGGFDEQFF.

The chain is built from TRBV4-3 and TRBJ2-1; TRBD1 or TRBD2 may be the D gene (5 bases each). V was clipped by 0 bases and J by 10 bases, with 10 bases between them. The CDR3 loop spans 13 amino acids. Per the germline V gene, CDR1 is LGHNA and CDR2 is YSLEER. The CDR3: CASSQEGVGEQFF. CDR3 DNA: TGCGCCAGCAGCCAAGAGGGGGTAGGGGAGCAGTTCTTC.

This clonotype was seen only once. This chain links TRBV20-1 with TRBJ1-1, with a possible D match to TRBD1 (5 bases). The V gene lost 6 bases and the J gene lost 5 bases, with 10 bases spanning the gap. The CDR3 extends over 11 amino acids. Germline V CDR1 and CDR2: DFQATT, SNEGSKA (reference sequence). The CDR3 DNA reads as TGCAGTGCCCCGAGACAGACTGAAGCTTTCTTT. Its protein is CSAPRQTEAFF.

This clonotype has ten or more counts. The chain couples TRBV4-3 to TRBJ2-3; TRBD2 is a possible D gene (5 bases). V was trimmed by 5 bases and J by 1 base, leaving 10 bases between them. This CDR3 contains 14 residues. Germline CDR1 is LGHNA and CDR2 is YSLEER. The CDR3 here is CASSSRTGTDTQYF. The CDR3, as DNA: TGCGCCAGCAGCTCACGGACTGGCACAGATACGCAGTATTTT.